This paragraph covers one TCR beta chain sequence. After removal of 2 bases from V and 7 bases from J, the junction contained 7 bases not matched to a gene. There are 14 residues in the CDR3. Germline loops: CDR1 SQVTM, CDR2 ANQGSEA. The data were taken from a study of T-cell memory formation after mild COVID-19. Each CDR3 protein gets one entry after TCRdb re-called the 5' RACE reads with MiXCR. The data show roughly 190,000 distinct CDR3 sequences, about 11% seen once. The chain is built from TRBV29-1 and TRBJ1-2, with 10 bases identical to TRBD1. Input material: PBMCs or a T cell subset sorted from them (not recorded which). The TCR was taken from a man between 18 and 35 years old who had mild COVID-19 (a few samples of this study predate the infection). Cell type and time point are not known. CDR3 region: CSVEPGTGVRGYTF. The CDR3 coding sequence is TGCAGCGTTGAACCCGGGACAGGGGTCCGTGGCTACACCTTC.